This T cell receptor (beta chain) originates from a study of post-analysis software for immune sequencing data. Unique molecular identifiers had been added to the TCR beta cDNA libraries. TCRdb used MiXCR to reprocess the PCR reads, holding one entry per CDR3 protein. The sample has about 160,000 distinct CDR3 sequences, roughly 35% seen once; the top ten hold over 25%. This clonotype was detected a few times. The TCR sequence derives from a girl between 10 and 17 years old with multiple sclerosis. Sample: blood, taken after autologous hematopoietic stem cell transplantation.

The CDR3 spells CASRRTGGGWVGTEAFF. The CDR3 region has the DNA TGTGCCAGCAGGCGCACAGGGGGCGGTTGGGTCGGCACTGAAGCTTTCTTT. This rearrangement joins TRBV6-1 to TRBJ1-1; TRBD1 agrees at 9 bases. Germline V gene sequence: CDR1 MNHNS, CDR2 SASEGT. V gave up 6 bases and J gave up 4 bases; unmatched junction bases: 15. There are 17 residues in the CDR3.